These 10 T cell receptor beta chains were all obtained from the same sample, sequenced in a study of blood T cell repertoires in COVID-19. Produced via immunoSEQ multiplex PCR; TCRdb's table is partial and in-frame only. This table holds a few hundred thousand clones, 85% found once. Sequenced input: peripheral blood. Receptor source: a woman under 30 with acute or convalescent COVID-19.

This clone turned up a few times. V and J are TRBV19 and TRBJ1-5; no definite D call. Germline V CDR1 and CDR2: LNHDA, SQIVND (reference sequence). The CDR3 is 14 residues long. Trimming pared 2 bases from V and 2 bases from J, leaving 7 bases between. CDR3 bases: TGTGCCAGTAGTATAAGACTGGGCAATCAGCCCCAGCATTTT. Translating it yields CASSIRLGNQPQHF.

The chain recombines TRBV15 with TRBJ2-7, with 8 bases fitting TRBD1. The CDR3 consists of 16 residues. Germline V CDR1 and CDR2: LNHNV, YYDKDF (reference sequence). V lost 0 bases and J lost 3; bases outside the gene matches: 7. CDR3 nucleotide sequence: TGTGCCACCAGCAGAGATCGCACAGGGACAGGCTACGAGCAGTACTTC. This translates into CATSRDRTGTGYEQYF.

Notes on this clone: The sample holds other DNA sequences that translate to the same CDR3. V and J are TRBV9 and TRBJ2-1, with TRBD2 matching 10 bases. The CDR3 totals 14 residues. Per the germline V gene, CDR1 is SGDLS and CDR2 is YYNGEE. J was trimmed by 7 bases and V by 2 bases; bases with no gene match: 3. The CDR3: CASSVGTSANEQFF. DNA for the CDR3: TGTGCCAGCAGCGTCGGGACTAGCGCTAATGAGCAGTTCTTC.

The V call is TRBV6-1, the J call TRBJ1-4, with 9 positions matching TRBD1. CDR3 length: 14 amino acids. J lost 5 bases, V lost 3 bases, and 1 base had no gene match. Germline V gene sequence: CDR1 MNHNS, CDR2 SASEGT. DNA of the CDR3: TGTGCCAGCAGTGATGGACAGGGGAATGAAAAACTGTTTTTT. Its translation: CASSDGQGNEKLFF.

The rearrangement links TRBV6-1 to TRBJ1-2, with 9 bases identical to TRBD1. The CDR3 runs 16 residues. Germline V gives CDR1 MNHNS, CDR2 SASEGT. Trimming cost V 0 bases and J 7 bases; bases outside gene matches: 9. Here the CDR3 reads CASSEAQGQGGGGYTF. CDR3 nucleotides: TGTGCCAGCAGTGAAGCCCAGGGACAGGGCGGAGGTGGCTACACCTTC.

This clone was seen a single time. V is TRBV5-4 and J is TRBJ2-2; 11 nucleotides agree with TRBD2. J was trimmed by 4 bases and V by 1 base; bases with no gene match: 3. CDR1 is SGHNT and CDR2 is YYREEE in the germline V gene (reference sequence). This CDR3 spans 16 amino acids. DNA for the CDR3: TGTGCCAGCAGCTTGCTAGCGGGAGGCGGCACCGGGGAGCTGTTTTTT. This translates into CASSLLAGGGTGELFF.

V and J are TRBV5-1 and TRBJ2-1; 9 bases fit TRBD1. CDR1 is SGHRS, CDR2 YFSETQ, per germline. The CDR3 runs to 16 residues. V shed 3 bases and J 2 bases; nucleotides not matched to a gene: 6. DNA for the CDR3: TGCGCCAGCAGCTCGGGACAGGGTTCTGCCTACAATGAGCAGTTCTTC. As protein: CASSSGQGSAYNEQFF.

The V gene is TRBV5-6, the J gene TRBJ1-1, with 8 bases lining up with TRBD1. CDR1 and CDR2 (germline): SGHDT, YYEEEE. CDR3 length: 15 residues. V gave up 4 bases and J gave up 4 bases; unmatched junction bases: 9. The CDR3 DNA reads TGTGCCAGCAGCCCCCGGACAGGGAGGTCCACTGAAGCTTTCTTT. Encoded protein: CASSPRTGRSTEAFF.

The genes are TRBV10-3 and TRBJ2-1; 9 positions agree with TRBD2. The CDR3 consists of 17 residues. Germline values: CDR1 ENHRY, CDR2 SYGVKD. The J segment lost 6 bases and the V segment lost 0 bases, leaving 9 bases of the junction unmatched. CDR3 nucleotide sequence: TGTGCCATCAGTGAGTCGTATGGAAGCGGGAGGACCAATGAGCAGTTCTTC. Residues: CAISESYGSGRTNEQFF.

V usage is TRBV6-1 and J usage is TRBJ2-6; 11 bases map to TRBD1. Germline CDR1 reads MNHNS; CDR2 reads SASEGT. J was trimmed by 0 bases and V by 0 bases; bases with no gene match: 7. This CDR3 has 20 amino acids. The CDR3 region is CASSEALGDRGSSGANVLTF. The CDR3 DNA reads TGTGCCAGCAGTGAAGCTTTGGGGGACAGGGGGTCCTCTGGGGCCAACGTCCTGACTTTC.